The T cell receptor (beta chain) described here comes from a study of beta chain features in type 1 diabetes. The authors reverse transcribed all of the isolated RNA, so sequencing captured expressed TCRB transcripts. The assay was immunoSEQ multiplex PCR, and TCRdb's table has in-frame clones only and misses some. This table has about 900,000 clones, 15% to 20% appearing once. CDR1 MDHEN and CDR2 SYDVKM come from the germline V gene. There are 15 residues in the CDR3. The ends were cut back, 2 bases at V and 0 bases at J, with 11 bases in the middle. Study-wide results and caveats: When cDNA is sequenced, cells with high TCR expression could be over-represented.

This clone appeared a few times. The antigen remains undetermined. The chain recombines TRBV28 with TRBJ2-7; D is possibly TRBD1 (6 bases). This TCR came from a woman between 18 and 30 years old in good health. The sequenced sample was naive CD4+ T cells from blood. The CDR3 DNA reads TGTGCCAGCAGTTTAGGGGGCTGGATCTCCTACGAGCAGTACTTC. Residues: CASSLGGWISYEQYF.